Sequencing of this T cell receptor (beta chain) was carried out in a study of T cells in Graves' hyperthyroidism and ophthalmopathy. Study-level information: Pretreatment peripheral blood was obtained at initial diagnosis.

Each diagnosis was grounded in clinical symptoms, serum thyroxine and TRAb, thyroid ultrasound, and orbital computed tomography. PBMCs were sourced from 9 to 10 ml fresh peripheral blood. The sample holds a few counts of this clonotype. Its antigen remains unidentified. Researchers took RNA transcripts and amplified the TCR beta CDR3 regions from them. Primed by the HTBI set, a first-round RT-PCR was run on the TCR CDR3. TCRdb recomputed calls from the multiplex PCR reads with MiXCR, one row per CDR3 protein. Among about 400,000 distinct CDR3 sequences listed, over 13% were seen once. CDR3 length: 14 amino acids. The germline V and J ends were trimmed by 0 bases and 6 bases, with 12 bases remaining between them. Germline CDR1 reads LGHDT; CDR2 reads YNNKEL (reference sequence). Study-wide findings and caveats: Most thyroid clonotypes expanded above 0.001 appeared in blood too.

V usage is TRBV3-1 and J usage is TRBJ2-7; tentatively, D is TRBD2 (6 bases). This TCR derives from a man aged 50-60 years with Graves' ophthalmopathy. Material for sequencing was blood. CDR3 loop: CASSQDGPAGEQYF. CDR3 nucleotide sequence: TGTGCCAGCAGCCAAGATGGGCCAGCGGGCGAGCAGTACTTC.